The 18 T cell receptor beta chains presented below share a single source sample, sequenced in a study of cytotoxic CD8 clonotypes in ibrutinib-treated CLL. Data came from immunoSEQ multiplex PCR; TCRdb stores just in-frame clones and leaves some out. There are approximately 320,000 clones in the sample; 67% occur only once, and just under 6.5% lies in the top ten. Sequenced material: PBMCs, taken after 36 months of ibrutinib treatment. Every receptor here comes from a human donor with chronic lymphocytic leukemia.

Here the CDR3 reads CASSSSGPPLDTQYF. The DNA for the CDR3 is TGTGCCAGCAGTTCCTCAGGGCCGCCTCTCGATACGCAGTATTTT. The chain couples TRBV7-9 to TRBJ2-3, with a tentative D call TRBD1 (5 bases). Germline CDR1 SEHNR, CDR2 FQNEAQ (reference sequence). The CDR3 extends over 15 amino acids. V lost 6 bases and J 6 bases, leaving 19 bases between the germline ends.

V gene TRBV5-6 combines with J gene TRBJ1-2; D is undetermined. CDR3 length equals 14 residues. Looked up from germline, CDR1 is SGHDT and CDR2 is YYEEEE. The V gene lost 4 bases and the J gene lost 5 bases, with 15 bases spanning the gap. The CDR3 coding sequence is TGTGCCAGCAGCCCTGACACAGAGTCATATGGCTACACCTTC. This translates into CASSPDTESYGYTF.

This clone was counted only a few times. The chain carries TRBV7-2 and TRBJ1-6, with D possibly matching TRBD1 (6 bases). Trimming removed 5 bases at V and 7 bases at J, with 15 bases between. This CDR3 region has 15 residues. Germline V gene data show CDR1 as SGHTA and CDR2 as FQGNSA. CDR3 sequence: CASSPRTALNSPLHF. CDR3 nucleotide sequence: TGTGCCAGCAGCCCTCGGACAGCCTTGAATTCACCCCTCCACTTT.

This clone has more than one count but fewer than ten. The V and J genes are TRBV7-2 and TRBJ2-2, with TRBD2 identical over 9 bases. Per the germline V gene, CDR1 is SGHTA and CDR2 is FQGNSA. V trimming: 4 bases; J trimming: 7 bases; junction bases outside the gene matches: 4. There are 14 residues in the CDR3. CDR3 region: CASSSGLANGELFF. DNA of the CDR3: TGTGCCAGCAGCTCAGGACTAGCGAACGGGGAGCTGTTTTTT.

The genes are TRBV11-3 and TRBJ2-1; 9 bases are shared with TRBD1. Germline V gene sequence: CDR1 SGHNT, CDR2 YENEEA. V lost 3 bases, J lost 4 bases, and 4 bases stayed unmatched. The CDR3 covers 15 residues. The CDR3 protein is CASSFRDRAYNEQFF. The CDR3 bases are TGTGCCAGCAGCTTTCGGGACAGGGCTTACAATGAGCAGTTCTTC.

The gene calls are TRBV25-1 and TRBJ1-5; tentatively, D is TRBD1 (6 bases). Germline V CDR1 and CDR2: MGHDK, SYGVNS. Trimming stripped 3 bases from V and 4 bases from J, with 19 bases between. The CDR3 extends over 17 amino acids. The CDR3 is CASSETGGHVRNQPQHF. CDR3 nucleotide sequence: TGTGCCAGCAGTGAGACGGGGGGCCACGTCAGGAATCAGCCCCAGCATTTT.

The CDR3 is CASSPTGPYEQYF. Written as DNA, the CDR3 is TGTGCCAGCAGCCCAACCGGGCCTTACGAGCAGTACTTC. This chain uses TRBV7-9 with TRBJ2-7; D gene ambiguous. Per the germline V gene, CDR1 is SEHNR and CDR2 is FQNEAQ (reference sequence). The CDR3 runs 13 residues. Between the trimmed V and J ends, which lost 5 bases and 4 bases, there was a span of 12 bases.

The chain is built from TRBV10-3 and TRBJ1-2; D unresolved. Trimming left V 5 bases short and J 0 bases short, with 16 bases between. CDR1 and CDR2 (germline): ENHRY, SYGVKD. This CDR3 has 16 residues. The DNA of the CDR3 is TGTGCCATCAGTAAACACACGACGGAACCTAACTATGGCTACACCTTC. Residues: CAISKHTTEPNYGYTF.

The CDR3 loop is CASSLGPAGFGVETQYF. The CDR3 coding sequence is TGTGCCAGCAGTTTAGGGCCGGCAGGGTTTGGAGTTGAGACCCAGTACTTC. This chain connects TRBV27 to TRBJ2-5; tentative D call: TRBD1 (5 bases). CDR3 length: 17 residues. CDR1 MNHEY and CDR2 SMNVEV come from the germline V gene (reference sequence). V was pared by 2 bases and J by 5 bases, with 21 bases between.

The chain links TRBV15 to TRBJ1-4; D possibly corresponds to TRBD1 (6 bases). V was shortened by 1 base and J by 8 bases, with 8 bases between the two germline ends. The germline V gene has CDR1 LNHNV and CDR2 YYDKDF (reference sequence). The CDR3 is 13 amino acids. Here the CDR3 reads CATSRGTVEKLFF. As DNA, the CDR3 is TGTGCCACCAGCAGAGGGACAGTCGAAAAACTGTTTTTT. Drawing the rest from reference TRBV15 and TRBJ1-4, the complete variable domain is DAMVIQNPRYQVTQFGKPVTLSCSQTLNHNVMYWYQQKSSQAPKLLFHYYDKDFNNEADTPDNFQSRRPNTSFCFLDIRSPGLGDTAMYLCATSRGTVEKLFFGSGTQLSVL.

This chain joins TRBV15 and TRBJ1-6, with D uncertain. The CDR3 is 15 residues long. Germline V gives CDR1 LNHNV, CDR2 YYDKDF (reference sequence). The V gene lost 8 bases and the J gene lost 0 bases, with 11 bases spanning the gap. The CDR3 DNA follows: TGTGCCACCTCTCTCCCCAGCTCCTATAATTCACCCCTCCACTTT. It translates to CATSLPSSYNSPLHF.

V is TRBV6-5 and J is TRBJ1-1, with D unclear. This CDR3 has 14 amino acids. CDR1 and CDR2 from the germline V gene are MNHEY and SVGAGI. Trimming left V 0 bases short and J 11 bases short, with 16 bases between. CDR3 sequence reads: CASSYSSFDRVAFF. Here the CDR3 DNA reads TGTGCCAGCAGTTACTCGAGTTTTGACCGGGTGGCTTTCTTT.

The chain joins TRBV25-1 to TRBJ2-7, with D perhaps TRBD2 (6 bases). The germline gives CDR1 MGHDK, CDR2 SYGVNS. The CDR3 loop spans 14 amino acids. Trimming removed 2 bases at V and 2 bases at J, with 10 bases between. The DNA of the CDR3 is TGTGCCAGCAGTGAAGGGACTCGTACCTACGAGCAGTACTTC. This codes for CASSEGTRTYEQYF.

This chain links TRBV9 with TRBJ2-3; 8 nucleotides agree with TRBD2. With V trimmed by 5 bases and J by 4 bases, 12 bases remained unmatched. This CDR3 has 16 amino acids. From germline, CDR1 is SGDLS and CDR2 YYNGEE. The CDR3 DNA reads TGTGCCAGCAGTGCTGAATGGGGACTAGGCGCAGATACGCAGTATTTT. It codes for CASSAEWGLGADTQYF.

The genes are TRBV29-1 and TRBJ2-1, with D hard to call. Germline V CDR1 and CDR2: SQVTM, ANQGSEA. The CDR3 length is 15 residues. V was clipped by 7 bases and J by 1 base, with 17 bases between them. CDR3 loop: CSAGVRLQSYNEQFF. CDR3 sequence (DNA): TGCAGCGCCGGCGTCAGACTCCAATCCTACAATGAGCAGTTCTTC.

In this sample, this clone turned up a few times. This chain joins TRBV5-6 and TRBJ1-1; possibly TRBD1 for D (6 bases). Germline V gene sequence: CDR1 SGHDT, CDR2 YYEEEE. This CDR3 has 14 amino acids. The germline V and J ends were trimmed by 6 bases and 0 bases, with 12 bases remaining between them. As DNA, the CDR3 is TGTGCCAGCAACGAAGGGGGGGTGAACACTGAAGCTTTCTTT. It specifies CASNEGGVNTEAFF.

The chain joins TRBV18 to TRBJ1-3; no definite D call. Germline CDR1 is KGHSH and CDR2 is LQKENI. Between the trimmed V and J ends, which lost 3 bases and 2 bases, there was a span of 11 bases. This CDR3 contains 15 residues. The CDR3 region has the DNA TGTGCCAGCTCACCTCTGGCAGTTCCTGGAAACACCATATATTTT. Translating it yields CASSPLAVPGNTIYF.

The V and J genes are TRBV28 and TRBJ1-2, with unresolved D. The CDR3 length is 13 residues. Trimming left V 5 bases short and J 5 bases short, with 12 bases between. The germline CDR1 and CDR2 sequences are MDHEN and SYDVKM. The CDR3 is CASSLPVLYGYTF. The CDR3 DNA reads TGTGCCAGCAGTCTTCCTGTCTTATATGGCTACACCTTC.